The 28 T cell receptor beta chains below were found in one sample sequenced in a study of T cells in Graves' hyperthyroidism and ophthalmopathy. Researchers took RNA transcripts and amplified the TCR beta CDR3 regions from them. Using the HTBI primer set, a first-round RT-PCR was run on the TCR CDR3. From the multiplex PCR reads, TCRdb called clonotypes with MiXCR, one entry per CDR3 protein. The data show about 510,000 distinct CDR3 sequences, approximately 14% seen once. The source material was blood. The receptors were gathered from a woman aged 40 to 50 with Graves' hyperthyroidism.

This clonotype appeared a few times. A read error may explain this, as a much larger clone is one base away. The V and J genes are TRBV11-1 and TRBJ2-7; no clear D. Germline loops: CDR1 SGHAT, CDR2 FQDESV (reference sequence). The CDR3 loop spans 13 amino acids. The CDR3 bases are TGTGCCAGCAGCTTTAATCTGGGCTACGAGCTGTACTTC. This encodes CASSFNLGYELYF.

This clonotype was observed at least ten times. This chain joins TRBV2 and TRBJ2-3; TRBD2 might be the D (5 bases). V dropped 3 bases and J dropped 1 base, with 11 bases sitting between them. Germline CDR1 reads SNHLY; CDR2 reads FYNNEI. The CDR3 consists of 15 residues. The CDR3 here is CASSEAQRGTDTQYF. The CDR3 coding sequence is TGTGCCAGCAGTGAGGCCCAGAGGGGCACAGATACGCAGTATTTT.

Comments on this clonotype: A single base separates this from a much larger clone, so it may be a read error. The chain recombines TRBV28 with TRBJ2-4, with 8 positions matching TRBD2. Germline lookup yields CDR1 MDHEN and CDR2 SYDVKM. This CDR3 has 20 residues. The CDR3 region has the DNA TGTGCCAGCAGTTTAGGGGCACTAGCGGCCGCGGAGGTAGCCGAAAACATTCAGTACTTC. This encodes CASSLGALAAAEVAENIQYF. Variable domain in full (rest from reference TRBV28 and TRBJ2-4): DVKVTQSSRYLVKRTGEKVFLECVQDMDHENMFWYRQDPGLGLRLIYFSYDVKMKEKGDIPEGYSVSREKKERFSLILESASTNQTSMYLCASSLGALAAAEVAENIQYFGAGTRLSVL.

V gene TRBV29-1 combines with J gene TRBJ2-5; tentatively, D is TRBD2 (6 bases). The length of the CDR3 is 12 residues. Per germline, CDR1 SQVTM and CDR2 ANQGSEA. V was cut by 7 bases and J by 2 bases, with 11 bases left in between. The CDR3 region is CSAVAVQETQYF. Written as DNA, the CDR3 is TGCAGCGCCGTAGCGGTTCAAGAGACCCAGTACTTC.

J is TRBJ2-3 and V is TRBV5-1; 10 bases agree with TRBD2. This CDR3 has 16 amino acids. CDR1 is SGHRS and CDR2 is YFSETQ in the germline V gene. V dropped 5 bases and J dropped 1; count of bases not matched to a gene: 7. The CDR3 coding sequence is TGCGCCAGCAGGCTCCGGACTAGCGGACGCACAGATACGCAGTATTTT. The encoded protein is CASRLRTSGRTDTQYF.

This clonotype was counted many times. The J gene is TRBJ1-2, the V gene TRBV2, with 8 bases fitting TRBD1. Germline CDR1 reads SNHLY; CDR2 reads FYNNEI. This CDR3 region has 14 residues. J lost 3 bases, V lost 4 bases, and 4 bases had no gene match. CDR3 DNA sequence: TGTGCCAGCAGTGCCGGGACAGGCGACTATGGCTACACCTTC. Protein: CASSAGTGDYGYTF.

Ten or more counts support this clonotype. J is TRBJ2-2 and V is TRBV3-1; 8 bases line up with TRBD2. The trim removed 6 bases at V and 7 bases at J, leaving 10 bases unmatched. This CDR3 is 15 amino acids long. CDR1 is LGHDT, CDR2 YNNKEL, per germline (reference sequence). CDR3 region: CASRETGGPGGELFF. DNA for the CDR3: TGTGCCAGCAGAGAAACGGGAGGGCCAGGCGGGGAGCTGTTTTTT.

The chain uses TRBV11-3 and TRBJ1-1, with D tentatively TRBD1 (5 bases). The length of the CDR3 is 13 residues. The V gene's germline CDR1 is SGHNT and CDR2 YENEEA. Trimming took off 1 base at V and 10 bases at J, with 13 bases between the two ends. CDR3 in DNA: TGTGCCAGCAGCTTAGGCAGGGAAGACGGAGCTTTCTTT. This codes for CASSLGREDGAFF.

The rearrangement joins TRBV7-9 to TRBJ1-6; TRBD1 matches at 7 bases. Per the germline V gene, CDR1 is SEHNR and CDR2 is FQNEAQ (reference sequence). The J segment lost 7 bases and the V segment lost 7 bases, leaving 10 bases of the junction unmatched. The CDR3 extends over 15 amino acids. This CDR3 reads CASTYWDRENSPLHF. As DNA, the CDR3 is TGTGCCAGCACCTACTGGGACAGAGAAAATTCACCCCTCCACTTT.

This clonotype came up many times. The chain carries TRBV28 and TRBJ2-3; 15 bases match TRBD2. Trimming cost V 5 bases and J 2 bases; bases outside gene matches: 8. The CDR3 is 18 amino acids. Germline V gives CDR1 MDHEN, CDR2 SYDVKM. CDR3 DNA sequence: TGTGCCAGCAGTCTGATGGGGACTAGCGGGAGGTTCACAGATACGCAGTATTTT. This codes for CASSLMGTSGRFTDTQYF.

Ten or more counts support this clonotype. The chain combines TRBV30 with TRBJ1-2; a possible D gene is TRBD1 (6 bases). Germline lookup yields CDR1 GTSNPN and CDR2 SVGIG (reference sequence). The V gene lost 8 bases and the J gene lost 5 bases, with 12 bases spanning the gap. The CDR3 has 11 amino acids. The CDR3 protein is CALDRFYGYTF. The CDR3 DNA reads TGTGCCCTCGACAGGTTTTATGGCTACACCTTC.

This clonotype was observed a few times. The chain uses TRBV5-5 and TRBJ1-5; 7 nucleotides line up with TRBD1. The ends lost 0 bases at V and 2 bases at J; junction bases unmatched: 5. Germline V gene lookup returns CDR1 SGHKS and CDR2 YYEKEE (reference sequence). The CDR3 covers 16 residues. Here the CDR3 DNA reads TGTGCCAGCAGCTTGGGGACAGGCGGCGGCAATCAGCCCCAGCATTTT. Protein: CASSLGTGGGNQPQHF. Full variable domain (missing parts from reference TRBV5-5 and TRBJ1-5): DAGVTQSPTHLIKTRGQQVTLRCSPISGHKSVSWYQQVLGQGPQFIFQYYEKEERGRGNFPDRFSARQFPNYSSELNVNALLLGDSALYLCASSLGTGGGNQPQHFGDGTRLSIL.

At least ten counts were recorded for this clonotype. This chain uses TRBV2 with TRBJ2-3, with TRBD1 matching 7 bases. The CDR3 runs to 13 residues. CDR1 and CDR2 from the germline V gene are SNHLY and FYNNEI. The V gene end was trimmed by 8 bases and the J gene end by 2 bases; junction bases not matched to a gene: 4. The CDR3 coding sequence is TGTGCCAGCGGGACAGTACCCACAGATACGCAGTATTTT. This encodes CASGTVPTDTQYF.

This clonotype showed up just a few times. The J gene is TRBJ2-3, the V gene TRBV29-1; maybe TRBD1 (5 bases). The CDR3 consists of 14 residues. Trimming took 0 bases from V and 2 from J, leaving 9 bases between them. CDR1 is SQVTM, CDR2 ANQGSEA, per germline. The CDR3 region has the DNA TGCAGCGTTGAAGATAAGGGGTACACAGATACGCAGTATTTT. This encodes CSVEDKGYTDTQYF.

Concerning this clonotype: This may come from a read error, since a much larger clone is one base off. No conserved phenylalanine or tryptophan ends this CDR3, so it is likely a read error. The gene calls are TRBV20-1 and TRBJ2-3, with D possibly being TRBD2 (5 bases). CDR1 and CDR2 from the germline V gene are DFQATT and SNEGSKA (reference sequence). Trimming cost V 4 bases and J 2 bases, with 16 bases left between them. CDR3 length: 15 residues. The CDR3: CSAKAGLQPTDTQYV. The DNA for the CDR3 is TGCAGTGCTAAAGCAGGACTTCAACCCACAGATACGCAGTATGTT.

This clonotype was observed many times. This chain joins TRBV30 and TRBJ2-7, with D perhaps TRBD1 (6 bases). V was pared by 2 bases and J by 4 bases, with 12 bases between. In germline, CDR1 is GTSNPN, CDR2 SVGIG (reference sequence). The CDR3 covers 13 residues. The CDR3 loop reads CAWSPKQGYEQYF. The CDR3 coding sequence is TGTGCCTGGAGTCCGAAACAGGGTTACGAGCAGTACTTC.

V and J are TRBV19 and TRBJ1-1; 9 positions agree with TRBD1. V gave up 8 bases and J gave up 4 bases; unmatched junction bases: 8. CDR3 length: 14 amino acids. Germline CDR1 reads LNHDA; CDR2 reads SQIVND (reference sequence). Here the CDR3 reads CASQQGAWGTEAFF. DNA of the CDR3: TGTGCCAGTCAACAGGGGGCTTGGGGCACTGAAGCTTTCTTT.

CDR3 loop: CASSVEGQGAQETQYF. CDR3 sequence (DNA): TGTGCCAGCAGCGTAGAGGGACAGGGGGCACAAGAGACCCAGTACTTC. The J gene is TRBJ2-5, the V gene TRBV9; 12 nucleotides match TRBD1. The V segment lost 0 bases and the J segment 2 bases; nucleotides outside the gene matches: 2. The CDR3 sequence is 16 residues long. In germline, CDR1 is SGDLS, CDR2 YYNGEE.

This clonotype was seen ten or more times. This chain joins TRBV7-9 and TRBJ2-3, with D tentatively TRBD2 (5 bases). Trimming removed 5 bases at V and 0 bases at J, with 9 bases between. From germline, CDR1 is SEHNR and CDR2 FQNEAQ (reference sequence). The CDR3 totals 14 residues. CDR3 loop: CASSQSGSTDTQYF. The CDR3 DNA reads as TGTGCCAGCAGCCAAAGCGGCAGCACAGATACGCAGTATTTT. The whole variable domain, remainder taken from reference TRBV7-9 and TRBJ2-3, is DTGVSQNPRHKITKRGQNVTFRCDPISEHNRLYWYRQTLGQGPEFLTYFQNEAQLEKSRLLSDRFSAERPKGSFSTLEIQRTEQGDSAMYLCASSQSGSTDTQYFGPGTRLTVL.

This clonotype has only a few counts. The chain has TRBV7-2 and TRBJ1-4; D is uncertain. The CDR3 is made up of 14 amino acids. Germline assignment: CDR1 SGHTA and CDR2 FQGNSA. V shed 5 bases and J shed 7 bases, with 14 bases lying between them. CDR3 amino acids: CASSLWTRGEKLFF. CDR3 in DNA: TGTGCCAGCAGCCTATGGACTAGAGGTGAAAAACTGTTTTTT.

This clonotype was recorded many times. The CDR3 sequence is CASSVVSAASSYNEQFF. The CDR3 nucleotides read TGTGCCAGCAGCGTAGTATCGGCCGCGAGCTCCTACAATGAGCAGTTCTTC. The gene calls are TRBV9 and TRBJ2-1; D remains unclear. Deletions cut 0 bases from V and 0 bases from J, with 13 bases between. CDR1 and CDR2 (germline): SGDLS, YYNGEE. The CDR3 runs 17 residues.

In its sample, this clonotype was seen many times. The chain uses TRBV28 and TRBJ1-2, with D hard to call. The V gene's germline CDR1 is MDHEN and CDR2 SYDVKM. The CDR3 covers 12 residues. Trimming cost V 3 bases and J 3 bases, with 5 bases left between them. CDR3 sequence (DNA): TGTGCCAGCAGTTTGTACGACTATGGCTACACCTTC. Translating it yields CASSLYDYGYTF.

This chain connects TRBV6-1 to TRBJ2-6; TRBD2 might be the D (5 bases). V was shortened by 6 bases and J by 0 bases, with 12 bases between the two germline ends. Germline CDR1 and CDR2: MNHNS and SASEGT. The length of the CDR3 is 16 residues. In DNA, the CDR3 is TGTGCCAGCAGGTCCTCGGGGAGCTCTGGGGCCAACGTCCTGACTTTC. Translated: CASRSSGSSGANVLTF.

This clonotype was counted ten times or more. The CDR3 DNA reads TGTGCCACCAGAAGACAGGGAATAGGGAACAGTATCGAGCAGTACTTC. Its protein is CATRRQGIGNSIEQYF. The V gene is TRBV15, the J gene TRBJ2-7, with 7 bases that match TRBD1. V shed 6 bases and J 6 bases; nucleotides not matched to a gene: 17. The CDR3 loop spans 16 amino acids. Germline CDR1 and CDR2: LNHNV and YYDKDF (reference sequence).

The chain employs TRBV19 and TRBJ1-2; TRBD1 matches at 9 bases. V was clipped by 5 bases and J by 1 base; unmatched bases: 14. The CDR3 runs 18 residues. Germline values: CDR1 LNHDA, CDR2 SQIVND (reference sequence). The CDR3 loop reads CASSSRIDGTGFNYGYTF. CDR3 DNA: TGTGCCAGTAGTTCAAGGATCGATGGGACAGGGTTTAACTATGGCTACACCTTC.

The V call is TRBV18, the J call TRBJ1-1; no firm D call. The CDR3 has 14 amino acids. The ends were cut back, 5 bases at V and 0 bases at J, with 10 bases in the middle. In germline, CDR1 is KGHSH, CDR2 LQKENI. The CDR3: CASSAVVMNTEAFF. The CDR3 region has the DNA TGTGCCAGCTCAGCCGTGGTCATGAACACTGAAGCTTTCTTT. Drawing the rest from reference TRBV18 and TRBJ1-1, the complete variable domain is NAGVMQNPRHLVRRRGQEARLRCSPMKGHSHVYWYRQLPEEGLKFMVYLQKENIIDESGMPKERFSAEFPKEGPSILRIQQVVRGDSAAYFCASSAVVMNTEAFFGQGTRLTVV.

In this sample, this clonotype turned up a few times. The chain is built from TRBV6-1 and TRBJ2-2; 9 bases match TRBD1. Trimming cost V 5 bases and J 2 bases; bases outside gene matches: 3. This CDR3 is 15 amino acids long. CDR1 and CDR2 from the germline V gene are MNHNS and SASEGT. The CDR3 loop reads CASSRDRENTGELFF. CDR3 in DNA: TGTGCCAGCAGTAGGGACAGGGAAAACACCGGGGAGCTGTTTTTT.

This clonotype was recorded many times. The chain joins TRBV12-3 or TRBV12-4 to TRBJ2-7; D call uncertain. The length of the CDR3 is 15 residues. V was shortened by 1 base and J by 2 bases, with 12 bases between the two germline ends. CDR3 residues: CASSLVGGMTYEQYF. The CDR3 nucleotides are TGTGCCAGCAGTTTAGTAGGTGGGATGACCTACGAGCAGTACTTC.